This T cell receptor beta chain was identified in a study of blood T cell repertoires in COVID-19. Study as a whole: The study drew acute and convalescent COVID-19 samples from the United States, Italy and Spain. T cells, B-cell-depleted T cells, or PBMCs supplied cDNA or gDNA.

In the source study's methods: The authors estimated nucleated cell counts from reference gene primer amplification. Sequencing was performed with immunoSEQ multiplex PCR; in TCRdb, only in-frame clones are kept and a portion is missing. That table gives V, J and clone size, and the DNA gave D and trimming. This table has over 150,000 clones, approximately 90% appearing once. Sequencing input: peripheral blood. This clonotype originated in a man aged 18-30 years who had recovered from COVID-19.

The CDR3 region is CASGLDPGLRNGYTF. In DNA form, the CDR3 reads TGTGCTAGTGGTTTGGATCCAGGGCTCCGAAACGGCTACACCTTC. This chain connects TRBV12-5 to TRBJ1-2; TRBD1 might be the D (5 bases). The V gene lost 1 base and the J gene lost 8 bases, with 17 bases spanning the gap. This CDR3 comprises 15 residues. The V gene's germline CDR1 is LGHNT and CDR2 FRNRAP.